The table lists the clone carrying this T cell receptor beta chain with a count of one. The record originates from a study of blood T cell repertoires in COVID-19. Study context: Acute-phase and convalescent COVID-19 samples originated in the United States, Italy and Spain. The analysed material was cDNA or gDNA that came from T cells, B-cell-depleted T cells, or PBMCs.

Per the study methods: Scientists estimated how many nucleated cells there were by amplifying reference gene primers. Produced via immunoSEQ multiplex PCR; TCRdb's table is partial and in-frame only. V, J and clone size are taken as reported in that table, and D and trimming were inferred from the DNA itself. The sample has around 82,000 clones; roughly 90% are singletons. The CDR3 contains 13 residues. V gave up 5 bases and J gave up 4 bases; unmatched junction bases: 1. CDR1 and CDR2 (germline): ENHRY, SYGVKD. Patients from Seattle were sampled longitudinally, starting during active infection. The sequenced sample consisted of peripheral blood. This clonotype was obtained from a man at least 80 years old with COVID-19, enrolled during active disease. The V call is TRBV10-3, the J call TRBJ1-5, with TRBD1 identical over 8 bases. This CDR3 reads CAISRQGNQPQHF. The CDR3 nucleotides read TGTGCCATCAGTCGACAGGGGAATCAGCCCCAGCATTTT.